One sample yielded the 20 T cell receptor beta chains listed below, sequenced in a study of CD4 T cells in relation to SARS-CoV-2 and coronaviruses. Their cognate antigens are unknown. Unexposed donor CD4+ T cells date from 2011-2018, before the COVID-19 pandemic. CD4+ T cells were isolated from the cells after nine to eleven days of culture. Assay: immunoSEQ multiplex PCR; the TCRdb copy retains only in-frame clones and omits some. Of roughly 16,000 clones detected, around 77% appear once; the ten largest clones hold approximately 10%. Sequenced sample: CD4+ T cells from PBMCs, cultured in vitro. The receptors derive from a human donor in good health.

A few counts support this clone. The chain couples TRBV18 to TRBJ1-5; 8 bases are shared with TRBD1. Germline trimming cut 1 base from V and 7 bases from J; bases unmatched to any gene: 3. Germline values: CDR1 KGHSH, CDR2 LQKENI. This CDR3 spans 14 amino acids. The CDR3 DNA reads TGTGCCAGCTCACCACGGCAGGGGGCCCAGCCCCAGCATTTT. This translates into CASSPRQGAQPQHF.

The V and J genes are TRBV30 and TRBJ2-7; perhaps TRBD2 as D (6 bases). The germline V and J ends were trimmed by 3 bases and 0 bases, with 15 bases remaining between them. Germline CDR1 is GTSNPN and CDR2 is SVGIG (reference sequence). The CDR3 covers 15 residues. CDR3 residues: CAWRGGHWSSYEQYF. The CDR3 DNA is TGTGCCTGGAGGGGAGGACACTGGAGCTCCTACGAGCAGTACTTC.

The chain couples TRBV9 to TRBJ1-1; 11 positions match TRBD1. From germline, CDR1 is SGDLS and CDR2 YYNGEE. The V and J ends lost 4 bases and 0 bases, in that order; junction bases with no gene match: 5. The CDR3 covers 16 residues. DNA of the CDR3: TGTGCCAGCAGCTTAGGGACAGGGGGAATGAACACTGAAGCTTTCTTT. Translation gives CASSLGTGGMNTEAFF.

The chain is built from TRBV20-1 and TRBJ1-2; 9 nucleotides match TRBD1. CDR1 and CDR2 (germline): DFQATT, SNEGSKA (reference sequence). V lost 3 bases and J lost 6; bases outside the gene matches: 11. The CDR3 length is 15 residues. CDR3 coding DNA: TGCAGTGCTAGTCCTGCGGGACAGGGTTTTAATGGCTACACCTTC. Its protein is CSASPAGQGFNGYTF.

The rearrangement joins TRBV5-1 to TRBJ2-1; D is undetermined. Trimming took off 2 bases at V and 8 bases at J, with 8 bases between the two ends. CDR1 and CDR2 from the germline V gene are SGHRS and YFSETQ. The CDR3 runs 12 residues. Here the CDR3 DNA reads TGCGCCAGCAGCTTTGGACGTGATGAGCAGTTCTTC. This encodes CASSFGRDEQFF.

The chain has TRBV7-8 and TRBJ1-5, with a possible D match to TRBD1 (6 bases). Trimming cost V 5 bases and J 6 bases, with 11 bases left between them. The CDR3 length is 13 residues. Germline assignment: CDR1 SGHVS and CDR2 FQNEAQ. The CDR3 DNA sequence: TGTGCCAGCAGCGCTGACAGGTTTCAGCCCCAGCATTTT. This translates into CASSADRFQPQHF.

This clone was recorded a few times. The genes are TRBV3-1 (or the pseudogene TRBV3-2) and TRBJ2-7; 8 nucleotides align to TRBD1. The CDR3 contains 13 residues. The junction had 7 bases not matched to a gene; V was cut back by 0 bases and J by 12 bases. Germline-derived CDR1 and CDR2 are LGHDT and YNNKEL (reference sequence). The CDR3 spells CASSQDLSRGRYF. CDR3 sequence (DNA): TGTGCCAGCAGCCAAGATCTTAGCAGGGGGCGGTACTTC.

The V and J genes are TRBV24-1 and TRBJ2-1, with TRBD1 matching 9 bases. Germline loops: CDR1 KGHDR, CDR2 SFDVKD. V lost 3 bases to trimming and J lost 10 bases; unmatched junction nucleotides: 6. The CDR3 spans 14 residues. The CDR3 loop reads CATSDPRDREEQFF. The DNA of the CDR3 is TGTGCCACCAGTGATCCCCGGGACAGGGAGGAGCAGTTCTTC.

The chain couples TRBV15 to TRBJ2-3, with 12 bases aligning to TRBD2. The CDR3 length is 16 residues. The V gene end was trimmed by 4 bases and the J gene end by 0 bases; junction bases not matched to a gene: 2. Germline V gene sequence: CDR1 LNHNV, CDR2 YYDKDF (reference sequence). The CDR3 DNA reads TGTGCCACCAGCAAAGGGACTAGCGGGAGCACAGATACGCAGTATTTT. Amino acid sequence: CATSKGTSGSTDTQYF.

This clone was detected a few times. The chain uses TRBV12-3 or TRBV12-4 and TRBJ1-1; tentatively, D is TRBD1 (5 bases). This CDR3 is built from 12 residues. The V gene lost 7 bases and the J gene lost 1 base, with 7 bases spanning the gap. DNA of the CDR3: TGTGCCAGCACGGGGGAGAACACTGAAGCTTTCTTT. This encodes CASTGENTEAFF.

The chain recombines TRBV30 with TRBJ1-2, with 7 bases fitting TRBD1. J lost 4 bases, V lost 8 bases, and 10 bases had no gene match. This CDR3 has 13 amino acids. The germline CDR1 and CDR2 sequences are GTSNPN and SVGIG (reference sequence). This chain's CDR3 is CAATGDNFYGYTF. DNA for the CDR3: TGTGCCGCAACAGGGGATAATTTCTATGGCTACACCTTC. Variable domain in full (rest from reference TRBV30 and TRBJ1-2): SQTIHQWPATLVQPVGSPLSLECTVEGTSNPNLYWYRQAAGRGLQLLFYSVGIGQISSEVPQNLSASRPQDRQFILSSKKLLLSDSGFYLCAATGDNFYGYTFGSGTRLTVV.

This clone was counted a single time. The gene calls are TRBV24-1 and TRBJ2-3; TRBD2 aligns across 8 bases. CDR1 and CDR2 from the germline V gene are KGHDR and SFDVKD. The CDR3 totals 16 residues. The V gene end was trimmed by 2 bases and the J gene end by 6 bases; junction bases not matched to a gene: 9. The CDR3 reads CATSDSSGSDLDTQYF. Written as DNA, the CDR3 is TGTGCCACCAGTGATTCCAGCGGGAGTGATTTGGATACGCAGTATTTT.

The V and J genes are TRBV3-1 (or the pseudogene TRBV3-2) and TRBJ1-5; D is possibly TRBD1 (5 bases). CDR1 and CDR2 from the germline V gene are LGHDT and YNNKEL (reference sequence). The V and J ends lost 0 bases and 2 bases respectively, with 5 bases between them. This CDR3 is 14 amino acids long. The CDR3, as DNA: TGTGCCAGCAGCCAAGAGACAGGCAATCAGCCCCAGCATTTT. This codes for CASSQETGNQPQHF.

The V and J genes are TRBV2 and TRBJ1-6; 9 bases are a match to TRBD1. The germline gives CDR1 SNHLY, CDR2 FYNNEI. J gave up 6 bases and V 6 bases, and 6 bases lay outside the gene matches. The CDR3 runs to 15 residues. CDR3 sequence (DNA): TGTGCCAGCAGGGTGGACAGGGGCTTTAATTCACCCCTCCACTTT. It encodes CASRVDRGFNSPLHF.

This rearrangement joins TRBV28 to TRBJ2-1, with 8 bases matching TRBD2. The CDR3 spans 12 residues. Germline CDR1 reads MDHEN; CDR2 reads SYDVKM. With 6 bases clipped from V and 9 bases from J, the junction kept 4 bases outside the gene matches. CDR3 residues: CASRREVGEQFF. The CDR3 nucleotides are TGTGCCAGCAGGCGGGAGGTTGGTGAGCAGTTCTTC.

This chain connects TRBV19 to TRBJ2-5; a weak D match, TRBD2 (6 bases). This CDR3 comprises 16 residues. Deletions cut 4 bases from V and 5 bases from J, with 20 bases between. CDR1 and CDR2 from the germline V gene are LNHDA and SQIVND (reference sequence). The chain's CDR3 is CASSTSRQGGGETQYF. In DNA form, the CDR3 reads TGTGCCAGTAGTACTTCGCGCCAGGGAGGAGGGGAGACCCAGTACTTC.

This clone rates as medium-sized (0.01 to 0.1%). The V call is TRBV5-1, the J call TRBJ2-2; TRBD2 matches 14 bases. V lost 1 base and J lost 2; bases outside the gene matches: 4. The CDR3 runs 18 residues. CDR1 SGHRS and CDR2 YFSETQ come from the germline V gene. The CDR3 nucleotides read TGCGCCAGCAGCTTGAGGACTAGCGGGAGGCCTAACACCGGGGAGCTGTTTTTT. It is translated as CASSLRTSGRPNTGELFF.

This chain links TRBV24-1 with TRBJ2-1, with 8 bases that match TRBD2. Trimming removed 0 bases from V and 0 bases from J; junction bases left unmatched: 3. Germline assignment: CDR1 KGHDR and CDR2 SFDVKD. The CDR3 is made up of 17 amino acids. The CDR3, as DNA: TGTGCCACCAGTGATTTGCAAAGCGGGAGCTCCTACAATGAGCAGTTCTTC. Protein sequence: CATSDLQSGSSYNEQFF.

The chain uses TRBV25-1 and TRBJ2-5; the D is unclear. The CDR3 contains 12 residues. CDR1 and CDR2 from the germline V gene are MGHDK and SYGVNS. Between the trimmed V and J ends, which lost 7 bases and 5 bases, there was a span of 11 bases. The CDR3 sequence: CASTLNGETQYF. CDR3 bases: TGTGCCAGCACCCTTAATGGTGAGACCCAGTACTTC.

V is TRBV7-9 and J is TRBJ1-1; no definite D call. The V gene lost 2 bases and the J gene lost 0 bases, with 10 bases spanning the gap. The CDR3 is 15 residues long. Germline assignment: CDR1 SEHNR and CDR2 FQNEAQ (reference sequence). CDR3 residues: CASSLSRQVNTEAFF. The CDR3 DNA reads TGTGCCAGCAGCTTATCTCGGCAGGTGAACACTGAAGCTTTCTTT.